One T cell receptor beta chain is described in this entry. Its antigen is not known. The CDR3 has 19 residues. The V segment lost 0 bases and the J segment 1 base; nucleotides outside the gene matches: 9. Looked up from germline, CDR1 is SGHDT and CDR2 is YYEEEE. The data were produced by immunoSEQ multiplex PCR, yet TCRdb's version contains in-frame clones alone and is incomplete. The top ten clones hold less than 0.25% of a sample with fewer than 1 million clones, just over 95% of them seen once. The data derive from a study of shared clonotypes between healthy human individuals. Study information: The study used three CD4 naive, three CD4 memory, two CD8 naive and one CD8 memory plate per donor.

General observations from the study: Approximately 4.9% of naive CD4 clonotypes were shared across a handful of donors.

As defined, naive CD8 cells were CD45RO-negative and positively selected for CCR7, with terminally differentiated effector memory CD45RA+ cells excluded. J is TRBJ2-5 and V is TRBV5-6; 13 bases are a match to TRBD2. Sequenced sample: naive CD8+ T cells sorted from blood. This receptor was obtained from a man under 40 in good health. CDR3 in amino acids: CASSLVRLAGGGSQETQYF. The CDR3 nucleotides read TGTGCCAGCAGCTTGGTCCGACTAGCGGGAGGTGGGTCCCAAGAGACCCAGTACTTC.